The rows below give T cell receptor beta chains drawn from one sample of a study of T cell changes during pregnancy in multiple sclerosis. Assay: immunoSEQ multiplex PCR; the TCRdb copy retains only in-frame clones and omits some. This sample carries about 64,000 clones, less than 95% of them seen once, and the ten largest clones take more than 2%. The source material was peripheral blood, sampled in the second trimester of pregnancy. Receptor source: a female donor in good health, enrolled as a control in a pregnancy study. CDR3s include the opening cysteine and the closing phenylalanine or tryptophan. A D gene is named only where the DNA matches it firmly.

v_call	d_call	j_call	cdr3_aa
TRBV27	NA	TRBJ1-1	CASKYQVNTEAFF
TRBV6-1	TRBD1	TRBJ1-4	CASSSRTGNEKLFF
TRBV6-6	NA	TRBJ2-1	CASSRDLDGREQFF
TRBV5-1	NA	TRBJ1-3	CASSLNGGVKGNTIYF
TRBV6-5	NA	TRBJ2-7	CASSNRDEQYF
TRBV18	NA	TRBJ1-2	CASSPASGVQEGYTF
TRBV29-1	NA	TRBJ2-3	CSVFLGGDADTQYF
TRBV28	NA	TRBJ2-1	CASSEPSDYNEQFF
TRBV29-1	TRBD1	TRBJ1-3	CSADRTGNGNTIYF
TRBV7-9	TRBD1	TRBJ2-1	CASRQGTSSYNEQFF
TRBV6-1	NA	TRBJ1-5	CASSEGAPAGQPQHF
TRBV19	NA	TRBJ1-4	CASSAAAGEKLFF
TRBV5-1	TRBD2	TRBJ2-5	CASNPGLAGETQYF
TRBV7-9	TRBD1	TRBJ2-3	CAMMQGDGTDTQYF
TRBV18	TRBD1	TRBJ1-5	CASSLRRLGGSQPQHF
TRBV20-1	NA	TRBJ2-3	CSAPTTTQYF
TRBV30	NA	TRBJ2-7	CASIAGPTSYEQYF
TRBV30	NA	TRBJ1-2	CAWSVDPGIGYTF
TRBV7-2	TRBD1	TRBJ1-2	CASSGGTGSTFRGYTF
TRBV5-1	TRBD1	TRBJ2-1	CASRRPGQSVGEQFF
TRBV18	NA	TRBJ1-1	CASSDSNGEAFF
TRBV7-9	NA	TRBJ2-1	CASSIADEQFF
TRBV7-9	TRBD1	TRBJ2-5	CASSRDSQETQYF
TRBV5-1	NA	TRBJ1-1	CASSFREVNTEAFF
TRBV15	TRBD2	TRBJ2-3	CATGAGGTSTDTQYF
TRBV30	NA	TRBJ1-2	CAWGPHGYTF
TRBV6-6	TRBD1	TRBJ1-1	CASSYEGAGTEAFF
TRBV30	TRBD2	TRBJ2-1	CAWSVRGGQFF
TRBV5-1	TRBD1	TRBJ2-7	CASSLAGGQVYEQYF
TRBV19	TRBD2	TRBJ2-1	CATSGLGEINEQFF
TRBV15	TRBD1	TRBJ2-1	CATSREGTGHNEQFF
TRBV5-1	TRBD1	TRBJ1-2	CASSFREGQGAYGYTF
TRBV19	TRBD1	TRBJ1-2	CASSDGTGDGYTF
TRBV7-9	NA	TRBJ1-5	CASSPTGQDQPQHF
TRBV7-3	NA	TRBJ2-2	CASSSGQNTGELFF
TRBV6-1	TRBD1	TRBJ1-5	CASSEYSGTGVLSNQPQHF
TRBV5-8	TRBD1	TRBJ1-2	CASSLARGGSYGYTF
TRBV19	NA	TRBJ2-7	CASSISSSYEQYF
TRBV7-9	NA	TRBJ1-1	CASSSLQRMNTEAFF
TRBV7-9	TRBD1	TRBJ2-4	CASSLPPGQGHPGIQYF
TRBV10-3	TRBD2	TRBJ2-1	CAIRRENSYNEQFF
TRBV6-1	TRBD1	TRBJ2-7	CATEDRVGDEQYF
TRBV6-1	TRBD1	TRBJ1-1	CASRRDRAPMAEAFF
TRBV15	NA	TRBJ1-1	CATSRVGGNTEAFF
TRBV7-8	NA	TRBJ2-6	CASSLEGPDRSYSGANVLTF
TRBV6-5	NA	TRBJ2-7	CASSSHEVGTYEQYF
TRBV9	TRBD1	TRBJ1-1	CASSPHRQGTGTEAFF
TRBV19	NA	TRBJ2-7	CASSMDSYEQYF
TRBV20-1	NA	TRBJ2-1	CSASFRNEQFF
TRBV9	NA	TRBJ2-4	CASGAPKIF
TRBV5-6	NA	TRBJ2-1	CASTNLGTANEQFF
TRBV6-1	NA	TRBJ1-1	CASSWAMDTEAFF
TRBV5-1	NA	TRBJ1-1	CASSLSMRNTEAFF
TRBV2	NA	TRBJ2-7	CASTPGLAYEQYF